The clone carrying this T cell receptor beta chain has only one observation. Its specificity is unknown. Researchers amplified the TCR beta CDR3 regions from RNA transcripts. TCR CDR3 regions were first amplified by RT-PCR with HTBI primers. TCRdb ran MiXCR on the multiplex PCR reads and lists one entry per CDR3 protein. The sample consists of 600,000 to 700,000 distinct CDR3 sequences, 45% of them appearing once. With V trimmed by 3 bases and J by 4 bases, 4 bases remained unmatched. CDR1 is SGHTA and CDR2 is FQGNSA in the germline V gene. The CDR3 sequence is 15 residues long. This sample is part of a study of T cells in Graves' hyperthyroidism and ophthalmopathy. Overall study results and limits: Stable hyperthyroidism was told apart from ophthalmopathy by a model built on 13 V-J features. In validation, the model predicted ophthalmopathy. These predictions came a median about 6.5 months before onset.

Researchers barred patients who had uncontrolled infection, other autoimmune disease, pregnancy or lactation. Clinical symptoms, serum thyroxine, TRAb, thyroid ultrasound and orbital computed tomography established diagnosis. The chain couples TRBV7-2 to TRBJ1-5; 9 bases agree with TRBD1. Sequenced input: peripheral blood or thyroid tissue (not recorded which). This clonotype originated in an adult man with Graves' disease, either hyperthyroidism or ophthalmopathy (not recorded which). This chain's CDR3 is CASSFGTGKNQPQHF. For the CDR3, the DNA is TGTGCCAGCAGCTTTGGGACAGGGAAAAATCAGCCCCAGCATTTT.